This T cell receptor (beta chain) was captured in a study of regulatory and conventional T cells in RAG deficiency. The CDR3 has 15 residues. Trimming shortened V by 1 base and J by 4 bases, and 10 bases separated the two germline ends. Produced via immunoSEQ multiplex PCR; TCRdb's table is partial and in-frame only. The sample includes 30,000 to 40,000 clones, 76% of them seen just once. Genomic DNA came from blood conventional CD4+ T cells gated CD25-low CD127-high. The sample was also linked to a second study, of regulatory T cells. Per that paper: The primer mix had 52 TRBV and 13 TRBJ primers.

This clonotype was obtained from a human donor in good health. The gene calls are TRBV23-1 and TRBJ1-4, with a possible D match to TRBD1 (5 bases). TRBV23-1 is marked as an open reading frame, function uncertain. Sequenced material: CD4+ effector T cells sorted from blood. The CDR3 here is CASSQWGSYNEKLFF. The CDR3, as DNA: TGCGCCAGCAGTCAATGGGGCAGTTATAATGAAAAACTGTTTTTT.